This passage covers 8 T cell receptor beta chains from one sample sequenced in a study of T cell changes during pregnancy in multiple sclerosis. The data were produced by immunoSEQ multiplex PCR, yet TCRdb's version contains in-frame clones alone and is incomplete. The sample gives roughly 38,000 clones, about 91% of which show up once; over 1.5% is in the top ten. The sequenced sample was CD4+ T cells from peripheral blood mononuclear cells, obtained after pregnancy. These receptors came from a female donor in good health, enrolled as a control in a pregnancy study.

The CDR3 protein is CASSPPAGYEQYF. CDR3 bases: TGTGCCAGCAGCCCGCCAGCCGGGTACGAGCAGTACTTC. The gene calls are TRBV7-8 and TRBJ2-7, with no clear D. Germline CDR1 is SGHVS and CDR2 is FQNEAQ. V gave up 5 bases and J gave up 4 bases, with 12 bases separating them. The CDR3 extends over 13 amino acids.

CDR3 nucleotides: TGTGCCTGGAGTGTACTTGGGGGCGAAGTCACCATATATTTT. This translates into CAWSVLGGEVTIYF. V usage is TRBV30 and J usage is TRBJ1-3; a weak D match, TRBD1 (6 bases). Germline lookup yields CDR1 GTSNPN and CDR2 SVGIG (reference sequence). V shed 0 bases and J shed 9 bases, with 15 bases lying between them. The length of the CDR3 is 14 residues.

This sequence joins TRBV6-5 and TRBJ2-5; the D gene is possibly TRBD2 (5 bases). This CDR3 is 13 amino acids long. The germline gives CDR1 MNHEY, CDR2 SVGAGI. V was shortened by 7 bases and J by 7 bases, with 16 bases between the two germline ends. The CDR3 sequence is CASTPRGGWTQYF. CDR3 DNA: TGTGCCAGCACACCCCGGGGTGGTTGGACCCAGTACTTC.

The chain combines TRBV29-1 with TRBJ2-1; possible D gene TRBD1, 5 bases. The CDR3 spans 14 residues. Germline-derived CDR1 and CDR2 are SQVTM and ANQGSEA. The CDR3 protein is CSVGRRFSYNEQFF. CDR3 coding DNA: TGCAGTGTGGGGCGGAGATTCTCCTACAATGAGCAGTTCTTC.

The chain joins TRBV6-1 to TRBJ2-1, with D maybe TRBD2 (5 bases). The CDR3 loop spans 13 amino acids. Deletions cut 6 bases from V and 8 bases from J, with 14 bases between. The V gene's germline CDR1 is MNHNS and CDR2 SASEGT. CDR3 sequence reads: CASSGIGWDEQFF. The CDR3 DNA follows: TGTGCCAGCAGCGGGATCGGATGGGATGAGCAGTTCTTC.

V and J are TRBV27 and TRBJ1-1, with D uncertain. Germline V gives CDR1 MNHEY, CDR2 SMNVEV (reference sequence). Trimming removed 2 bases at V and 6 bases at J, with 10 bases between. The CDR3 has 13 amino acids. CDR3 nucleotide sequence: TGTGCCAGCAGTTTACCGGGGAAGGCTGAAGCTTTCTTT. Translation: CASSLPGKAEAFF.

The chain recombines TRBV7-3 with TRBJ1-5; 7 bases align to TRBD1. This CDR3 is 15 amino acids long. Germline values: CDR1 SGHTA, CDR2 FQGTGA. The J segment lost 3 bases and the V segment lost 5 bases, leaving 7 bases of the junction unmatched. CDR3 coding DNA: TGTGCCAGCAGCCGACCCGGGACAGACAATCAGCCCCAGCATTTT. Translated, it gives CASSRPGTDNQPQHF.

The rearrangement links TRBV15 to TRBJ2-5; possible D gene TRBD2, 7 bases. V gave up 5 bases and J gave up 0 bases, with 16 bases separating them. This CDR3 is 16 amino acids long. CDR1 LNHNV and CDR2 YYDKDF come from the germline V gene (reference sequence). CDR3 sequence (DNA): TGTGCCACCAGCCCAACTGGGGGGGACAACCAAGAGACCCAGTACTTC. It codes for CATSPTGGDNQETQYF.